These 8 T cell receptor beta chains were all obtained from the same sample, sequenced in a study of T cell responses to AZD1222 COVID-19 vaccine. Clones were sequenced by immunoSEQ multiplex PCR, and TCRdb holds only the in-frame ones, with some missing. The table shows approximately 150,000 clones, with roughly 94% occurring only once. The specimen was peripheral blood, collected on day 0 of AZD1222 vaccination. The receptor source for this set is an adult in good health.

V and J are TRBV11-2 and TRBJ2-1; possibly TRBD2 for D (6 bases). From germline, CDR1 is SGHAT and CDR2 FQNNGV. The CDR3 extends over 14 amino acids. The V and J ends lost 3 bases and 0 bases respectively, with 6 bases between them. CDR3 DNA: TGTGCCAGCAGCTTCGGGAGCTCCTACAATGAGCAGTTCTTC. Protein product: CASSFGSSYNEQFF.

The V call is TRBV11-2, the J call TRBJ2-1, with D possibly being TRBD1 or TRBD2 (6 bases each). Trimming took off 4 bases at V and 5 bases at J, with 15 bases between the two ends. Germline CDR1 and CDR2: SGHAT and FQNNGV. This CDR3 spans 15 amino acids. DNA of the CDR3: TGTGCCAGCAGCTACCCTTCCGGGGGCAACAATGAGCAGTTCTTC. The encoded protein is CASSYPSGGNNEQFF.

The chain is built from TRBV5-4 and TRBJ2-7; no firm D call. V lost 0 bases and J 5 bases, leaving 9 bases between the germline ends. The CDR3 has 13 amino acids. Germline assignment: CDR1 SGHNT and CDR2 YYREEE (reference sequence). CDR3 bases: TGTGCCAGCAGCTTGGGACCAAGGGACGAGCAGTACGTC. The encoded protein is CASSLGPRDEQYV.

The chain couples TRBV5-6 to TRBJ2-2; TRBD2 aligns across 8 bases. The V and J ends lost 2 bases and 5 bases, in that order; junction bases with no gene match: 11. CDR1 and CDR2 (germline): SGHDT, YYEEEE. This CDR3 contains 17 residues. CDR3 bases: TGTGCCAGCAGCTTACCTAGCACCCCGGGGGGGACCGGGGAGCTGTTTTTT. Protein: CASSLPSTPGGTGELFF. The whole variable domain, remainder taken from reference TRBV5-6 and TRBJ2-2, is DAGVTQSPTHLIKTRGQQVTLRCSPKSGHDTVSWYQQALGQGPQFIFQYYEEEERQRGNFPDRFSGHQFPNYSSELNVNALLLGDSALYLCASSLPSTPGGTGELFFGEGSRLTVL.

J is TRBJ1-3 and V is TRBV3-1 (or the pseudogene TRBV3-2); D is unresolved. The germline CDR1 and CDR2 sequences are LGHDT and YNNKEL (reference sequence). This CDR3 has 11 residues. The V end lost 6 bases, the J end lost 4 bases, and 4 bases lay between the germline ends. In DNA, the CDR3 is TGTGCCAGCAGTGAGGGAAACACCATATATTTT. Amino acids: CASSEGNTIYF.

This chain joins TRBV19 and TRBJ1-5; D unresolved. Germline CDR1 and CDR2: LNHDA and SQIVND (reference sequence). Deletions cut 3 bases from V and 0 bases from J, with 15 bases between. The CDR3 runs to 17 residues. The CDR3 bases are TGTGCCAGTAGTATGGTTCGAACACACCTTAGCAATCAGCCCCAGCATTTT. Translated, it gives CASSMVRTHLSNQPQHF.

This clone was seen just once. The DNA of the CDR3 is TGTGCCAGCAGTTACGACAGGGATAAGGTTCAGCCCCAGCATTTT. It codes for CASSYDRDKVQPQHF. V and J are TRBV6-2 or TRBV6-3 and TRBJ1-5, with TRBD1 identical over 7 bases. This CDR3 is 15 amino acids long. V trimming: 2 bases; J trimming: 6 bases; junction bases outside the gene matches: 7. Germline V lookup: CDR1 MNHEY, CDR2 SVGEGT.

The chain is built from TRBV7-3 and TRBJ2-2; D is ambiguous. The CDR3 runs 15 residues. The germline V and J ends were trimmed by 0 bases and 5 bases, with 10 bases remaining between them. Germline CDR1 is SGHTA and CDR2 is FQGTGA. The CDR3 reads CASSLTSVGTGELFF. The DNA of the CDR3 is TGTGCCAGCAGCTTAACGAGCGTCGGAACCGGGGAGCTGTTTTTT.